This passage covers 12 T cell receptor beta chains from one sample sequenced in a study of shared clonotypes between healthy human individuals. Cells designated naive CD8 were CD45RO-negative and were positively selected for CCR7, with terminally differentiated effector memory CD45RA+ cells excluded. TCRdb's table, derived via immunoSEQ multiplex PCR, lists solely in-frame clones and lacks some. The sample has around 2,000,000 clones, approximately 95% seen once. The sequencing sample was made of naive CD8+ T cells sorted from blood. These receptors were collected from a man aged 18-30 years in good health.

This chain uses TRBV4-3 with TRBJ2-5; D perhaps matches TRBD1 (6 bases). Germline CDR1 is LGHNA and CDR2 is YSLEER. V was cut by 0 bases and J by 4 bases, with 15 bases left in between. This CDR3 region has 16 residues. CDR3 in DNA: TGCGCCAGCAGCCAAGACCAGGGGATGTCGGCAGAGACCCAGTACTTC. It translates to CASSQDQGMSAETQYF.

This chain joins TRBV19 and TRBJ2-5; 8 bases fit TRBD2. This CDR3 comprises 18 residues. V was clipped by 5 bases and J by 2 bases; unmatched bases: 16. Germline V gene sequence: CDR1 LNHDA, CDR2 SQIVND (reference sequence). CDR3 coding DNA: TGTGCCAGTAGTCCCTCCGACCAACTAGCGGTTTTGCAAGAGACCCAGTACTTC. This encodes CASSPSDQLAVLQETQYF.

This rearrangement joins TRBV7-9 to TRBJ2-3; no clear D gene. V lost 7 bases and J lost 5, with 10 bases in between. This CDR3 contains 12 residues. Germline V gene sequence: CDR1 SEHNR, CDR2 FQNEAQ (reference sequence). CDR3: CASTHGLDTQYF. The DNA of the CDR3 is TGTGCCAGCACTCACGGGTTAGATACGCAGTATTTT. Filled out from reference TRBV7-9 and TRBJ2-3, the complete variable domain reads DTGVSQNPRHKITKRGQNVTFRCDPISEHNRLYWYRQTLGQGPEFLTYFQNEAQLEKSRLLSDRFSAERPKGSFSTLEIQRTEQGDSAMYLCASTHGLDTQYFGPGTRLTVL.

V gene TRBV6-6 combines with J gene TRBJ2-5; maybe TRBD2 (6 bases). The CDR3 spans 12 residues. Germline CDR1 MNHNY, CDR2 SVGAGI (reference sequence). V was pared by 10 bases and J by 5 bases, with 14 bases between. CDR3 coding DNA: TGTGCCACCACGGGACTCCTTGAGACCCAGTACTTC. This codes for CATTGLLETQYF.

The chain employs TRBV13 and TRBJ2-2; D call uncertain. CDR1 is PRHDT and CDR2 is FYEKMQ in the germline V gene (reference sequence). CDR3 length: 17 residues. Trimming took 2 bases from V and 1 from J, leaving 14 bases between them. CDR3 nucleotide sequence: TGTGCCAGCAGCTTACGAATGGGCCAGGAGAACACCGGGGAGCTGTTTTTT. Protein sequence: CASSLRMGQENTGELFF.

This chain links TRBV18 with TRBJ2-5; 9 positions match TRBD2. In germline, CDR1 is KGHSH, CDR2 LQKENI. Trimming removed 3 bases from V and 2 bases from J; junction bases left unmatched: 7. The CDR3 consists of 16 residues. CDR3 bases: TGTGCCAGCTCACCGGCGGCGGGAGGGACTCAAGAGACCCAGTACTTC. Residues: CASSPAAGGTQETQYF. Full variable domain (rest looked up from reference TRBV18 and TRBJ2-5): NAGVMQNPRHLVRRRGQEARLRCSPMKGHSHVYWYRQLPEEGLKFMVYLQKENIIDESGMPKERFSAEFPKEGPSILRIQQVVRGDSAAYFCASSPAAGGTQETQYFGPGTRLLVL.

The CDR3 DNA reads TGTGCCAGTCCGGCAGGGGGATCTCCCGGGGAGCTGTTTTTT. This gives the protein CASPAGGSPGELFF. The chain recombines TRBV6-1 with TRBJ2-2; 7 bases map to TRBD1. The CDR3 spans 14 residues. The junction had 10 bases not matched to a gene; V was cut back by 9 bases and J by 6 bases. CDR1 MNHNS and CDR2 SASEGT come from the germline V gene.

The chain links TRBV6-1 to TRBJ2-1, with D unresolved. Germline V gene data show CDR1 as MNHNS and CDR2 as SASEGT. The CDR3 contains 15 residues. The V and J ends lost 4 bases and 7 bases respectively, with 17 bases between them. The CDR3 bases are TGTGCCAGCAGTGCTGGGTTTACAATCAGGAATGAGCAGTTCTTC. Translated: CASSAGFTIRNEQFF.

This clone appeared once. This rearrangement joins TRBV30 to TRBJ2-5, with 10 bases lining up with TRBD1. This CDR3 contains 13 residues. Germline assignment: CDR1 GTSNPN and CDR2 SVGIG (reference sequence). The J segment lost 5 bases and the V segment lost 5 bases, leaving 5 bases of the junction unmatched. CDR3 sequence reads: CAWGTGVGETQYF. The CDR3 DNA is TGTGCCTGGGGGACAGGGGTCGGGGAGACCCAGTACTTC.

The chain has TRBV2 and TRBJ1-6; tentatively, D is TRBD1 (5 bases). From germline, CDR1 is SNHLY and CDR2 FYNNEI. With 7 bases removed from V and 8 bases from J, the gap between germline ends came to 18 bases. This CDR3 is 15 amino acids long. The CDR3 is CASKGSTGGDSPLHF. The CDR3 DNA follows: TGTGCCAGCAAGGGGTCGACGGGGGGTGATTCACCCCTCCACTTT.

The CDR3 region is CASSTPGRATDTQYF. The CDR3 bases are TGTGCCAGCAGTACTCCGGGCAGGGCCACAGATACGCAGTATTTT. V and J are TRBV6-1 and TRBJ2-3; possibly TRBD1 for D (5 bases). V lost 5 bases to trimming and J lost 2 bases, with 14 bases between them. The CDR3 sequence is 15 residues long. CDR1 and CDR2 from the germline V gene are MNHNS and SASEGT.

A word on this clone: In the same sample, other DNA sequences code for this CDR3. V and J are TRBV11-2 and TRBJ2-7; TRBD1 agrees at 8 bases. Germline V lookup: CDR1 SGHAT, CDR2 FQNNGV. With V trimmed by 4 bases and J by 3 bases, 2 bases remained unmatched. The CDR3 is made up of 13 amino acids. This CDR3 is CASSSDRDYEQYF. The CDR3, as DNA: TGTGCCAGCAGCTCGGACAGGGACTACGAGCAGTACTTC.